What follows describes a single T cell receptor (beta chain). Authors' methods: Using reference gene primer amplification, nucleated cell counts were estimated. The assay was immunoSEQ multiplex PCR, and TCRdb's table has in-frame clones only and misses some. V and J calls and clone size come straight from that table; D and trimming were deduced from the DNA. The profile covers about 70,000 clones, with around 90% appearing a single time and around 30% taken by the ten largest. This record belongs to a study of blood T cell repertoires in COVID-19. Study background: Acute and convalescent COVID-19 samples came from the United States, Italy and Spain. T cells, B-cell-depleted T cells, or PBMCs supplied cDNA or gDNA.

Germline V gene lookup returns CDR1 KGHDR and CDR2 SFDVKD. The CDR3 contains 13 residues. Trimming removed 7 bases from V and 5 bases from J, with 11 bases in between. The chain is built from TRBV24-1 and TRBJ1-5, with TRBD1 as a possible D gene (6 bases). This TCR was recovered from a woman older than 75 with active or convalescent COVID-19. Sequences were obtained from peripheral blood. The CDR3 here is CATSRGLDQPQHF. CDR3 bases: TGTGCCACCAGCAGGGGATTAGATCAGCCCCAGCATTTT.